The 17 T cell receptor beta chains below all came from one sample that was sequenced in a study of blood T cell repertoires in COVID-19. Measured with immunoSEQ multiplex PCR; TCRdb has only the in-frame clones, and not every one. The sample holds around 82,000 clones, 89% seen once. Sequenced material: peripheral blood. These receptor sequences come from a man aged 70 or older with active or convalescent COVID-19.

The chain recombines TRBV5-4 with TRBJ1-4, with 8 bases lining up with TRBD1. This CDR3 comprises 14 residues. Germline CDR1 SGHNT, CDR2 YYREEE (reference sequence). V gave up 0 bases and J gave up 5 bases; unmatched junction bases: 0. The CDR3 nucleotides read TGTGCCAGCAGCTTGGACAGGGGGAATGAAAAACTGTTTTTT. Protein: CASSLDRGNEKLFF.

The chain links TRBV29-1 to TRBJ2-7; perhaps TRBD2 as D (6 bases). Trimming took 7 bases from V and 3 from J, leaving 16 bases between them. This CDR3 has 13 residues. Germline CDR1 SQVTM, CDR2 ANQGSEA. As DNA, the CDR3 is TGCAGCGCTCGGTTAGGAGGGTACTACGAGCAGTACTTC. Amino acid sequence: CSARLGGYYEQYF.

The chain recombines TRBV5-5 with TRBJ2-1; D is uncertain. The CDR3 is 14 amino acids. Trimming removed 4 bases at V and 6 bases at J, with 14 bases between. Germline-derived CDR1 and CDR2 are SGHKS and YYEKEE (reference sequence). DNA of the CDR3: TGTGCCAGCAGCCCGTCTAACTCGGGCAATGAGCAGTTCTTC. Its protein product is CASSPSNSGNEQFF. Combining the CDR3 with reference TRBV5-5 and TRBJ2-1 gives the whole variable domain DAGVTQSPTHLIKTRGQQVTLRCSPISGHKSVSWYQQVLGQGPQFIFQYYEKEERGRGNFPDRFSARQFPNYSSELNVNALLLGDSALYLCASSPSNSGNEQFFGPGTRLTVL.

V usage is TRBV2 and J usage is TRBJ1-2; TRBD1 matches at 10 bases. Losses at the gene ends were 6 bases for V and 2 bases for J; bases not matched to a gene: 6. The CDR3 covers 15 residues. CDR1 is SNHLY and CDR2 is FYNNEI in the germline V gene. CDR3 DNA sequence: TGTGCCAGCAGCACCGGACAGGGGGGGAACTATGGCTACACCTTC. It yields the protein CASSTGQGGNYGYTF.

The chain recombines TRBV7-9 with TRBJ2-7; D is possibly TRBD2 (6 bases). This CDR3 contains 15 residues. In germline, CDR1 is SEHNR, CDR2 FQNEAQ (reference sequence). Trimming cost V 7 bases and J 3 bases, with 19 bases left between them. The CDR3 DNA sequence: TGTGCCAGCATCCCCCCTCAGGGAGGCGTCTACGAGCAGTACTTC. This sequence encodes CASIPPQGGVYEQYF.

The rearrangement links TRBV7-2 to TRBJ2-7, with D hard to call. V lost 3 bases to trimming and J lost 4 bases, with 7 bases between them. The germline V gene encodes CDR1 SGHTA and CDR2 FQGNSA. The CDR3 extends over 12 amino acids. The CDR3, as DNA: TGTGCCAGCAGCTTTATGCGGTACGAGCAGTACTTC. Its protein product is CASSFMRYEQYF.

J is TRBJ1-2 and V is TRBV5-4; 7 bases align to TRBD1. After removal of 0 bases from V and 8 bases from J, the junction contained 7 bases not matched to a gene. Looked up from germline, CDR1 is SGHNT and CDR2 is YYREEE (reference sequence). CDR3 length: 14 residues. CDR3 DNA sequence: TGTGCCAGCAGCTTGGGACCAACAGGGGAGGGCTACACCTTC. This sequence encodes CASSLGPTGEGYTF.

V gene TRBV6-5 combines with J gene TRBJ2-3, with 9 bases fitting TRBD1. The germline V gene has CDR1 MNHEY and CDR2 SVGAGI. The trim removed 2 bases at V and 1 base at J, leaving 1 base unmatched. This CDR3 comprises 15 residues. The CDR3 coding sequence is TGTGCCAGCAGTTACGGACAGGGGCGCACAGATACGCAGTATTTT. The encoded protein is CASSYGQGRTDTQYF.

The gene calls are TRBV18 and TRBJ2-2; 8 bases map to TRBD1. Germline V lookup: CDR1 KGHSH, CDR2 LQKENI. This CDR3 comprises 15 residues. Trimming removed 4 bases from V and 4 bases from J; junction bases left unmatched: 5. The CDR3 region has the DNA TGTGCCAGCTCACTTAACAGGGGGAGCACCGGGGAGCTGTTTTTT. Its protein product is CASSLNRGSTGELFF.

This chain connects TRBV9 to TRBJ1-2; a possible D gene is TRBD1 (5 bases). V shed 3 bases and J shed 4 bases, with 16 bases lying between them. Germline V lookup: CDR1 SGDLS, CDR2 YYNGEE. CDR3 size: 15 residues. The CDR3 DNA reads TGTGCCAGCAGCGGGGGTCGGGGGATACCCTATGGCTACACCTTC. It translates to CASSGGRGIPYGYTF.

The chain uses TRBV6-6 and TRBJ1-2, with D possibly being TRBD1 (5 bases). Deletions cut 6 bases from V and 4 bases from J, with 9 bases between. Germline assignment: CDR1 MNHNY and CDR2 SVGAGI (reference sequence). The CDR3 loop spans 12 amino acids. The CDR3 nucleotides read TGTGCCAGCAGCAGGGAAGGCTATGGCTACACCTTC. Its protein is CASSREGYGYTF.

This chain links TRBV18 with TRBJ2-7, with 12 bases fitting TRBD1. V gave up 3 bases and J gave up 6 bases; unmatched junction bases: 9. In germline, CDR1 is KGHSH, CDR2 LQKENI. This CDR3 comprises 16 residues. The chain's CDR3 is CASSPAGGQGAREQYF. CDR3 nucleotide sequence: TGTGCCAGCTCACCGGCCGGGGGACAGGGGGCCCGCGAGCAGTACTTC.

This chain links TRBV11-2 with TRBJ1-4; 10 bases align to TRBD1. This CDR3 spans 15 amino acids. Germline loops: CDR1 SGHAT, CDR2 FQNNGV. V gave up 5 bases and J gave up 7 bases; unmatched junction bases: 7. CDR3 DNA: TGTGCCAGCAGCGGGCGGGACAGGGGTCCTGAAAAACTGTTTTTT. Translating it yields CASSGRDRGPEKLFF.

This chain connects TRBV30 to TRBJ2-3; D is perhaps TRBD1 (6 bases). The CDR3 length is 13 residues. CDR1 is GTSNPN and CDR2 is SVGIG in the germline V gene (reference sequence). V was cut by 2 bases and J by 3 bases, with 9 bases left in between. The DNA of the CDR3 is TGTGCCTGGAGTAGGACAGAGACAGATACGCAGTATTTT. This codes for CAWSRTETDTQYF. Filled out from reference TRBV30 and TRBJ2-3, the complete variable domain reads SQTIHQWPATLVQPVGSPLSLECTVEGTSNPNLYWYRQAAGRGLQLLFYSVGIGQISSEVPQNLSASRPQDRQFILSSKKLLLSDSGFYLCAWSRTETDTQYFGPGTRLTVL.

The chain carries TRBV2 and TRBJ2-1; 10 nucleotides match TRBD1. The length of the CDR3 is 14 residues. J gave up 9 bases and V 7 bases, and 9 bases lay outside the gene matches. Germline CDR1 SNHLY, CDR2 FYNNEI. CDR3 sequence reads: CASIRQGAAGEQFF. CDR3 nucleotides: TGTGCCAGCATAAGACAGGGGGCGGCGGGTGAGCAGTTCTTC.

DNA of the CDR3: TGTGCCAGCAGCCCTCCAAGGGAGGGGGTGAAAGATACGCAGTATTTT. It is translated as CASSPPREGVKDTQYF. The chain combines TRBV7-9 with TRBJ2-3; TRBD2 is a possible D gene (7 bases). V was trimmed by 5 bases and J by 5 bases, leaving 20 bases between them. Germline assignment: CDR1 SEHNR and CDR2 FQNEAQ (reference sequence). CDR3 length: 16 residues.

The chain uses TRBV7-2 and TRBJ2-1, with 14 bases matching TRBD2. The CDR3 is made up of 15 amino acids. With 5 bases clipped from V and 9 bases from J, the junction kept 6 bases outside the gene matches. Germline loops: CDR1 SGHTA, CDR2 FQGNSA. The CDR3 DNA reads TGTGCCAGCAGCCCACCGGGACTAGCGGGGGTTGAGCAGTTCTTC. Translation: CASSPPGLAGVEQFF. The variable domain in full, completed from reference TRBV7-2 and TRBJ2-1, reads GAGVSQSPSNKVTEKGKDVELRCDPISGHTALYWYRQSLGQGLEFLIYFQGNSAPDKSGLPSDRFSAERTGGSVSTLTIQRTQQEDSAVYLCASSPPGLAGVEQFFGPGTRLTVL.